What follows describes a single T cell receptor beta chain. V was clipped by 0 bases and J by 7 bases, with 7 bases between them. CDR1 and CDR2 from the germline V gene are KGHSY and FQNENV. The CDR3 runs to 14 residues. This sample was included in a study of blood T cell repertoires in COVID-19. TCRdb's table, derived via immunoSEQ multiplex PCR, lists solely in-frame clones and lacks some. This table has over 250,000 clones, around 90% appearing once. Sequenced material: peripheral blood. This rearrangement joins TRBV16 to TRBJ1-6, with no clear D. This receptor was obtained from a man in his fifties or sixties with acute or convalescent COVID-19. CDR3 sequence reads: CASSQSGLNSPLHF. CDR3 sequence (DNA): TGTGCCAGCAGCCAATCGGGCCTAAATTCACCCCTCCACTTT.